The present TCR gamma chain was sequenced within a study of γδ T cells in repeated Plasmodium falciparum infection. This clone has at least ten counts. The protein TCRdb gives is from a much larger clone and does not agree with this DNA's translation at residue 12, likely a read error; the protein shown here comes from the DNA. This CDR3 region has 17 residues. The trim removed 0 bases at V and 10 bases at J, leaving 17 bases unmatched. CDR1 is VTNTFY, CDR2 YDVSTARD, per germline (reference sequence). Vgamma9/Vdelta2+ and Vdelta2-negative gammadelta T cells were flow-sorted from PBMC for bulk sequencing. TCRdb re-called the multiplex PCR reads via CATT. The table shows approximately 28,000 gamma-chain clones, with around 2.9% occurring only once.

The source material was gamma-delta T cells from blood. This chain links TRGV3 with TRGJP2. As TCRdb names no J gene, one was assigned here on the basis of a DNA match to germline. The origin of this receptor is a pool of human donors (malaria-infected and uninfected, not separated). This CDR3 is CATWDRPSAPRGWIKTF. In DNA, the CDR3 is TGTGCCACCTGGGACAGGCCGTCTGCTCCCCGTGGTTGGATCAAGACGTTT.